The source of this TCR beta chain is a study of neurological immune-mediated disorders. Study observations and caveats: One related-CDR3 cluster, found by phylogenetic grouping, held repertoires of 18 of 34 multiple sclerosis patients and is a possible signature.

This clonotype was seen at least ten times. The antigen is undetermined. TCRdb ran MiXCR on the 5' RACE reads and lists one entry per CDR3 protein. In the table there are 85,000 to 90,000 distinct CDR3 sequences, around 3.6% of which are singletons. The receptor's source is a woman in her forties or fifties with multiple sclerosis. The sequenced sample consisted of PBMCs.

CDR3 DNA sequence: TGCAGTGCTAGAGGGGTTCCCTATGGCTACACCTTC. It encodes CSARGVPYGYTF. This sequence joins TRBV20-1 and TRBJ1-2; D gene ambiguous. The germline V gene encodes CDR1 DFQATT and CDR2 SNEGSKA (reference sequence). Trimming stripped 1 base from V and 4 bases from J, with 7 bases between. This CDR3 comprises 12 residues.